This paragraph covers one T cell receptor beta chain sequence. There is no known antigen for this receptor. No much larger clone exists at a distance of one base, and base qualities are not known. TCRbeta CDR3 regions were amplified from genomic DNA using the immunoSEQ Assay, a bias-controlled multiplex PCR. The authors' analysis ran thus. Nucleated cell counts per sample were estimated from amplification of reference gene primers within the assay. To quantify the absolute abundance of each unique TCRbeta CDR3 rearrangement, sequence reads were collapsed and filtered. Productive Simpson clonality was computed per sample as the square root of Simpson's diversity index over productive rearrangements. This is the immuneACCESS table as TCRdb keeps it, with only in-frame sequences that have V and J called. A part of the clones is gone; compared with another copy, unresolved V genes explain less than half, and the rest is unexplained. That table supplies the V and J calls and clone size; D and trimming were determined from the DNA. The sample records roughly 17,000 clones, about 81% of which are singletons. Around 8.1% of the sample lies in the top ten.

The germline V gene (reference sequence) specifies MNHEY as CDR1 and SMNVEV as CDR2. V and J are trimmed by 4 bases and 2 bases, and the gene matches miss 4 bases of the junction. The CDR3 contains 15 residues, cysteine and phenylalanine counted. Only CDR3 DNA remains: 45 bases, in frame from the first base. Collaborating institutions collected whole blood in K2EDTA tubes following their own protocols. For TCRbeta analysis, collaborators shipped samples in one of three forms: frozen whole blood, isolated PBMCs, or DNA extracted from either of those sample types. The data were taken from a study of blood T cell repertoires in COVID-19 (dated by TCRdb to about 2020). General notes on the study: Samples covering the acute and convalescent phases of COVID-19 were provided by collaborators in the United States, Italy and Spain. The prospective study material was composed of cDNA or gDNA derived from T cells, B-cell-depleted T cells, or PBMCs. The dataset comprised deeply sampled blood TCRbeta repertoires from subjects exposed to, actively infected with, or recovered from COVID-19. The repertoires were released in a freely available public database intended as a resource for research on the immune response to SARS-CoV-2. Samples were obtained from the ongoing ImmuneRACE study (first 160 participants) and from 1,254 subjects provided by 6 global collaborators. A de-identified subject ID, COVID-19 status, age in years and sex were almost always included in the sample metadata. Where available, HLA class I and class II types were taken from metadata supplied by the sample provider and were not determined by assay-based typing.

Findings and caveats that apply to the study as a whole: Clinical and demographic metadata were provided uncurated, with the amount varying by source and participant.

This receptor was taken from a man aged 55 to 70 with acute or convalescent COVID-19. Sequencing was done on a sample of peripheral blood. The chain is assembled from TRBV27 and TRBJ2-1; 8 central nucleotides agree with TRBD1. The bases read TGTGCCAGCAGTTCTCAGGGGGCCGCCTACAATGAGCAGTTCTTC. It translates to CASSSQGAAYNEQFF.